These 7 T cell receptor beta chains were all obtained from the same sample, sequenced in a study of shared T cell receptors in the human thymus (dated by TCRdb to the early 2020s). The protocol used for the library was the immunoSEQ multiplex PCR assay. Entries here come from immuneACCESS through TCRdb and include only in-frame sequences with V and J called. Some clones fail to appear in such tables; in the studies checked, an unresolved V gene covers under half of the shortfall, and the cause of the remainder is unknown. This sample holds under 850,000 clones; around nine tenths were observed only once. Of the sample, around 0.0099% is held by the ten largest clones. This sample also appeared in a second study, on human thymus T cells.

Sequencing input: thymocytes. The origin of the receptors is a boy in the first two years of life with a congenital heart defect. Donor details come from another sample of the same person, matched by shared clones.

V usage is TRBV27 and J usage is TRBJ2-7; possible D gene TRBD2, 5 bases. CDR1 is MNHEY, CDR2 SMNVEV, per germline (reference sequence). This CDR3 is built from 12 residues. The V and J ends lost 5 bases and 7 bases respectively, with 12 bases between them. The CDR3 DNA is TGTGCCAGCAGTCCACTTACGGGGGAGCAGTACTTC. Translating gives CASSPLTGEQYF.

The rearrangement links TRBV28 to TRBJ2-4; possible D gene TRBD1, 5 bases. This CDR3 contains 18 residues. The germline V gene encodes CDR1 MDHEN and CDR2 SYDVKM. V was cut by 5 bases and J by 1 base, with 21 bases left in between. The CDR3 DNA follows: TGTGCCAGCAGTCCCCTCCCGGGTAAAAGGGGCGCCAAAAACATTCAGTACTTC. It translates to CASSPLPGKRGAKNIQYF.

The rearrangement uses TRBV4-3 and TRBJ2-7, with a possible D match to TRBD2 (6 bases). The V end was cut by 2 bases, the J end by 3 bases, with 17 bases between. Germline V gene sequence: CDR1 LGHNA, CDR2 YSLEER. There are 16 residues in the CDR3. CDR3 residues: CASSQNTNWGDYEQYF. In nucleotides, the CDR3 is TGCGCCAGCAGCCAAAACACGAACTGGGGGGACTACGAGCAGTACTTC.

V is TRBV29-1 and J is TRBJ1-2; weak D call: TRBD1 (5 bases). Between the trimmed V and J ends, which lost 2 bases and 7 bases, there was a span of 23 bases. Germline V gene sequence: CDR1 SQVTM, CDR2 ANQGSEA. The CDR3 has 16 amino acids. The CDR3 is CSVETLGGDLPSGYTF. The DNA for the CDR3 is TGCAGCGTTGAAACCCTCGGGGGGGACTTGCCTTCTGGCTACACCTTC.

The chain couples TRBV23-1 to TRBJ2-2, with 10 bases matching TRBD2. TRBV23-1 is an ORF; its function is uncertain. CDR3 length: 17 amino acids. Trimming at V came to 0 bases and at J to 6 bases, leaving 7 bases not matched to a gene. CDR3 sequence reads: CASSQSGSGRVAGELFF. Written as DNA, the CDR3 is TGCGCCAGCAGTCAATCGGGGAGCGGGAGGGTAGCCGGGGAGCTGTTTTTT.

The V gene is TRBV7-9, the J gene TRBJ1-1; TRBD1 might be the D (5 bases). The CDR3 loop spans 13 amino acids. V lost 10 bases and J 5 bases, leaving 17 bases between the germline ends. Germline V lookup: CDR1 SEHNR, CDR2 FQNEAQ (reference sequence). The CDR3 coding sequence is TGTGCCACCGAGGGAGGGGAGGGGACTGAAGCTTTCTTT. As protein: CATEGGEGTEAFF. Based on the CDR3 plus reference TRBV7-9 and TRBJ1-1, the full variable domain is DTGVSQNPRHKITKRGQNVTFRCDPISEHNRLYWYRQTLGQGPEFLTYFQNEAQLEKSRLLSDRFSAERPKGSFSTLEIQRTEQGDSAMYLCATEGGEGTEAFFGQGTRLTVV.

V gene TRBV15 combines with J gene TRBJ2-7; possibly TRBD2 for D (6 bases). Germline lookup yields CDR1 LNHNV and CDR2 YYDKDF (reference sequence). CDR3 size: 14 residues. Trimming took 3 bases from V and 5 from J, leaving 14 bases between them. CDR3 bases: TGTGCCACCAGCAGTCGACGGGACTGGGACGAGCAGTACTTC. This gives the protein CATSSRRDWDEQYF.